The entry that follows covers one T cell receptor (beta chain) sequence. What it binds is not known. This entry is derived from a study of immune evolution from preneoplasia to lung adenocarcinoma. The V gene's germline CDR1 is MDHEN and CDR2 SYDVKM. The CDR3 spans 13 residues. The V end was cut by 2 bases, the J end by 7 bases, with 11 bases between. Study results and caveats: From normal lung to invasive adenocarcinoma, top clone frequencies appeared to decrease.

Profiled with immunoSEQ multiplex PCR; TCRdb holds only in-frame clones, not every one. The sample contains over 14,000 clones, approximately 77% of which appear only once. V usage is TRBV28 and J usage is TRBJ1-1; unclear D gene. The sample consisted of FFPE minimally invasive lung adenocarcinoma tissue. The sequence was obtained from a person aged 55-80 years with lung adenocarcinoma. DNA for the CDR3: TGTGCCAGCAGTTTAGTAGCGTCGGGTGAAGCTTTCTTT. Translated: CASSLVASGEAFF.